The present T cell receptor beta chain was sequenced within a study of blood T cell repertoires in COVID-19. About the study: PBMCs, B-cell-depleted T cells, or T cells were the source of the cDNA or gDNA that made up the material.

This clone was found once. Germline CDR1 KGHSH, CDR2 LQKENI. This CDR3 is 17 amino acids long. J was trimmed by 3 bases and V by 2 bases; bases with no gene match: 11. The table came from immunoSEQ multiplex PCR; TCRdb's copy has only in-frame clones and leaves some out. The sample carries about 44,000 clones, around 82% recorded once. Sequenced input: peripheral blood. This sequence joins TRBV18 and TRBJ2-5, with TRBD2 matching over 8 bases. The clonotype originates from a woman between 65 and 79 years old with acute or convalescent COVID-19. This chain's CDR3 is CASSPWEGVAGKETQYF. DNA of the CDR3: TGTGCCAGCTCACCATGGGAGGGAGTAGCGGGAAAAGAGACCCAGTACTTC.